This TCR beta chain emerged from a study of cytomegalovirus exposure and HLA in healthy donors. Broader study findings: For most TCR sequences rarity was the rule, although some public TCRs occurred in many donors.

Remarks on this clone: The target antigen is unknown.

Trimming removed 4 bases from V and 5 bases from J; junction bases left unmatched: 2. The CDR3 is 13 residues long. The germline CDR1 and CDR2 sequences are LNHNV and YYDKDF (reference sequence). Sequencing was performed with immunoSEQ multiplex PCR; in TCRdb, only in-frame clones are kept and a portion is missing. The sample includes approximately 280,000 clones, roughly 90% of them seen just once. The receptor's source is a woman aged 18-29 years in good health and CMV-seronegative. Sequencing input: PBMCs. The rearrangement uses TRBV15 and TRBJ1-2; 9 bases fit TRBD1. The CDR3 DNA is TGTGCCACCAGCACGACAGGGGGGTATGGCTACACCTTC. It is translated as CATSTTGGYGYTF.